The source of this TCR beta chain is a study of blood T cell repertoires in COVID-19. Whole-study context: Sites across the United States, Italy and Spain contributed samples from acute and convalescent COVID-19. In each case, the material was cDNA or gDNA derived from T cells, B-cell-depleted T cells, or PBMCs.

Germline V gives CDR1 LNHDA, CDR2 SQIVND (reference sequence). V was clipped by 5 bases and J by 3 bases, with 13 bases between them. This CDR3 region has 14 residues. Original analysis: Cell counts per sample came from amplifying reference gene primers. TCRdb's table, derived via immunoSEQ multiplex PCR, lists solely in-frame clones and lacks some. V and J calls and clone size are as listed in that table; D and trimming were resolved from the DNA. The data hold about 160,000 clones, with just over 85% observed a single time. The sample consisted of peripheral blood. The rearrangement links TRBV19 to TRBJ1-2; D might be TRBD1 (5 bases). The sequence came from a man aged 50-59 years with active or convalescent COVID-19. The CDR3 nucleotides read TGTGCCAGTAGTCTATTCGACAGCTACTATGGCTACACCTTC. Translating it yields CASSLFDSYYGYTF.